The clone carrying this T cell receptor beta chain was recorded at least ten times. Antigen unknown. The data derive from a study of molecular identifiers for immune sequencing clone quantification. Study overall: Naive CD8 cell RNA, from roughly 21,000 or 96,000 cells, was split five ways in replicates, with four sequenced.

For bulk TCR libraries, previously described methods and listed TCR primers were used. TCRdb re-called the PCR reads through MiXCR, storing one row per CDR3 protein. The table shows fewer than 30,000 distinct CDR3 sequences, with 17% occurring only once. This CDR3 has 14 amino acids. Germline-derived CDR1 and CDR2 are SEHNR and FQNEAQ (reference sequence). Trimming cost V 6 bases and J 1 base, with 11 bases left between them. The study's findings and limits: Sharing of a barcode by identical TCR molecules could cause highly expanded clone sizes to be underestimated. Naive cells had under 1% of molecules in clones above 20 RNA copies, effectors over 98%.

The sequencing input was naive CD8+ T cells from blood, with Jurkat cell RNA spiked in. Subset described: FACS-sorted CD8+CD4-CCR7+CD45RA+ naive T cells. This sequence originates from a human donor in good health. Some libraries in this study had Jurkat cell RNA spiked in. The rearrangement uses TRBV7-9 and TRBJ2-3, with a weak D call TRBD1 (5 bases). The DNA for the CDR3 is TGTGCCAGCAGTTATGACAGAGGCACAGATACGCAGTATTTT. Protein: CASSYDRGTDTQYF.